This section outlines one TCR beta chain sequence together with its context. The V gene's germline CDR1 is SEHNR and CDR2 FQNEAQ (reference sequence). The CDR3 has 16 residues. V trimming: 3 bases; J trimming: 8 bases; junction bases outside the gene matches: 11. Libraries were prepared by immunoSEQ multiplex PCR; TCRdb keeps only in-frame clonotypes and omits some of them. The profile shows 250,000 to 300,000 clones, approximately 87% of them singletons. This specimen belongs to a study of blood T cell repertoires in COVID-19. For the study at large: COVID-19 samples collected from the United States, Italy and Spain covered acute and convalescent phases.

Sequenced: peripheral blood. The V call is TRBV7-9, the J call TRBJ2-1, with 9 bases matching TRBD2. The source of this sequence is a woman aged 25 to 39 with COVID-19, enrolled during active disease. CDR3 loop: CASSFDLGRGGHEQFF. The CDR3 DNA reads TGTGCCAGCAGCTTCGATCTAGGGCGGGGGGGCCATGAGCAGTTCTTC.